Given below is one T cell receptor beta chain in context. The entry originates in a study of blood T cell repertoires in COVID-19. Germline lookup yields CDR1 LNHDA and CDR2 SQIVND (reference sequence). The CDR3 sequence is 13 residues long. V lost 9 bases, J lost 6 bases, and 15 bases lay in between. Clones were sequenced by immunoSEQ multiplex PCR, and TCRdb holds only the in-frame ones, with some missing. The data hold more than 75,000 clones, with 85% to 90% observed a single time. Input material: peripheral blood. This clonotype originated in a woman aged 70 to 79 with acute or convalescent COVID-19. The gene calls are TRBV19 and TRBJ1-5, with D perhaps matching TRBD1 (5 bases). This CDR3 reads CASYTGGFQPQHF. CDR3 DNA sequence: TGTGCCAGCTATACGGGGGGTTTTCAGCCCCAGCATTTT.